These 13 T cell receptor beta chains were all obtained from the same sample, sequenced in a study of T cells in Graves' hyperthyroidism and ophthalmopathy. Amplified TCR beta CDR3 regions derived from RNA transcripts. During a first-round RT-PCR of the TCR CDR3, the HTBI primer set was used. TCRdb reanalysed the multiplex PCR reads using MiXCR and keeps one entry per CDR3 protein. The top ten hold more than 9.5% of the sample, which has some 360,000 distinct CDR3 sequences, about 14% seen once. Sequenced material: blood. The receptors were gathered from a woman aged 55 to 70 with Graves' hyperthyroidism.

The V gene is TRBV2, the J gene TRBJ2-7; possible D gene TRBD2, 5 bases. Trimming removed 0 bases at V and 3 bases at J, with 15 bases between. This CDR3 contains 16 residues. Germline V gene data show CDR1 as SNHLY and CDR2 as FYNNEI. The CDR3 is CASSEAFGGRGYEQYF. The CDR3 DNA is TGTGCCAGCAGTGAAGCATTCGGAGGACGGGGCTACGAGCAGTACTTC. Complete variable domain (other parts from reference TRBV2 and TRBJ2-7): EPEVTQTPSHQVTQMGQEVILRCVPISNHLYFYWYRQILGQKVEFLVSFYNNEISEKSEIFDDQFSVERPDGSNFTLKIRSTKLEDSAMYFCASSEAFGGRGYEQYFGPGTRLTVT.

This clonotype has just a few counts. Germline is not matched at one junction end, which may reflect a read error. V is TRBV7-7 and J is TRBJ2-1; possibly TRBD2 for D (6 bases). Germline-derived CDR1 and CDR2 are SSHAT and FNYEAQ (reference sequence). The CDR3 runs 15 residues. This CDR3 is CASSLSTRNYNEQFF. In nucleotides, the CDR3 is TGTGCTAGCAGCTTATCGACTAGAAATTACAATGAGCAGTTCTTC.

The table lists this clonotype with a few counts. A much larger clone differs by one base, so this may be a read error. The chain employs TRBV7-6 and TRBJ2-1; D is perhaps TRBD1 (6 bases). In germline, CDR1 is SGHVS, CDR2 FNYEAQ. The CDR3 extends over 15 amino acids. The CDR3 DNA is TGTGCCAGCAGCCAGCAGGGGAGCTCCTACAATGAGCAGTCCTTC. It yields the protein CASSQQGSSYNEQSF.

Only a few counts were recorded for this clonotype. The V gene is TRBV18, the J gene TRBJ1-3; D might be TRBD1 (6 bases). Germline V gene lookup returns CDR1 KGHSH and CDR2 LQKENI. V lost 3 bases and J 2 bases, leaving 11 bases between the germline ends. The CDR3 runs to 15 residues. CDR3 loop: CASSPPGETGNTIYF. CDR3 nucleotides: TGTGCCAGCTCACCCCCAGGGGAAACTGGAAACACCATATATTTT.

There are many counts of this clonotype. The rearrangement uses TRBV6-1 and TRBJ2-5, with 8 bases matching TRBD1. Trimming removed 6 bases from V and 1 base from J; junction bases left unmatched: 7. CDR1 and CDR2 from the germline V gene are MNHNS and SASEGT. There are 15 residues in the CDR3. The CDR3 nucleotides read TGTGCCAGCAGCCAGGACAGGGCGGCCCAAGAGACCCAGTACTTC. This codes for CASSQDRAAQETQYF.

This chain joins TRBV7-8 and TRBJ2-2, with D maybe TRBD2 (5 bases). Looked up from germline, CDR1 is SGHVS and CDR2 is FQNEAQ. CDR3 size: 19 residues. V gave up 5 bases and J gave up 3 bases, with 25 bases separating them. The CDR3 DNA sequence: TGTGCCAGCAGCAAAGGCCTACCCCCGGGAACTAAACACACCGGGGAGCTGTTTTTT. The encoded protein is CASSKGLPPGTKHTGELFF.

This clonotype was seen many times. The chain combines TRBV9 with TRBJ1-6, with D perhaps TRBD1 (5 bases). CDR1 is SGDLS and CDR2 is YYNGEE in the germline V gene. Trimming shortened V by 2 bases and J by 6 bases, and 12 bases separated the two germline ends. The CDR3 extends over 15 amino acids. Here the CDR3 reads CASSVGTMGNSPLHF. In DNA, the CDR3 is TGTGCCAGCAGCGTCGGGACCATGGGTAATTCACCCCTCCACTTT.

V gene TRBV24-1 combines with J gene TRBJ2-7; 7 nucleotides agree with TRBD2. V shed 7 bases, J shed 8 bases, and the junction held 13 bases outside the gene matches. This CDR3 contains 14 residues. CDR1 and CDR2 from the germline V gene are KGHDR and SFDVKD. CDR3 nucleotide sequence: TGTGCCACCAGCAAGCGGGACCAGCCTCTCAAGCAGTACTTC. Translating it yields CATSKRDQPLKQYF.

This clonotype was recorded at least ten times. The chain couples TRBV28 to TRBJ1-5; 7 bases match TRBD1. CDR1 and CDR2 (germline): MDHEN, SYDVKM. The CDR3 contains 15 residues. V trimming: 6 bases; J trimming: 11 bases; junction bases outside the gene matches: 16. The CDR3 DNA follows: TGTGCCAGCAGCCCGGGACAGCCAGGGATCATGTCCCAGCATTTT. Residues: CASSPGQPGIMSQHF.

Many counts were recorded for this clonotype. The CDR3 spells CASSFTVNTEAFF. As DNA, the CDR3 is TGTGCCAGCAGTTTTACGGTGAACACTGAAGCTTTCTTT. V usage is TRBV27 and J usage is TRBJ1-1, with unresolved D. CDR3 length: 13 residues. Per the germline V gene, CDR1 is MNHEY and CDR2 is SMNVEV (reference sequence). The V and J ends lost 3 bases and 0 bases respectively, with 5 bases between them.

Ten or more counts support this clonotype. The chain has TRBV12-3 or TRBV12-4 and TRBJ2-6; TRBD1 matches at 9 bases. The CDR3 is 19 residues long. V shed 6 bases, J shed 0 bases, and the junction held 12 bases outside the gene matches. In DNA, the CDR3 is TGTGCCAGCAGCACCCAACTCGGACAGGGGAGCTCTGGGGCCAACGTCCTGACTTTC. Its translation: CASSTQLGQGSSGANVLTF.

The chain joins TRBV6-1 to TRBJ2-3, with D hard to call. V lost 10 bases and J lost 0, with 14 bases in between. The CDR3 runs 14 residues. Germline-derived CDR1 and CDR2 are MNHNS and SASEGT. This chain's CDR3 is CATQTGSSTDTQYF. The CDR3, as DNA: TGTGCCACCCAGACTGGCTCTAGCACAGATACGCAGTATTTT.

Notes on this clonotype: At one of its ends the junction is not consistent with the germline gene, which may arise from a read error. This chain links TRBV9 with TRBJ2-3; D is possibly TRBD2 (5 bases). This CDR3 contains 15 residues. Germline V lookup: CDR1 SGDLS, CDR2 YYNGEE. CDR3 loop: CASGVGFLAADTQYF. Written as DNA, the CDR3 is TGTGCCAGCGGCGTAGGGTTTCTAGCAGCAGATACGCAGTATTTT.